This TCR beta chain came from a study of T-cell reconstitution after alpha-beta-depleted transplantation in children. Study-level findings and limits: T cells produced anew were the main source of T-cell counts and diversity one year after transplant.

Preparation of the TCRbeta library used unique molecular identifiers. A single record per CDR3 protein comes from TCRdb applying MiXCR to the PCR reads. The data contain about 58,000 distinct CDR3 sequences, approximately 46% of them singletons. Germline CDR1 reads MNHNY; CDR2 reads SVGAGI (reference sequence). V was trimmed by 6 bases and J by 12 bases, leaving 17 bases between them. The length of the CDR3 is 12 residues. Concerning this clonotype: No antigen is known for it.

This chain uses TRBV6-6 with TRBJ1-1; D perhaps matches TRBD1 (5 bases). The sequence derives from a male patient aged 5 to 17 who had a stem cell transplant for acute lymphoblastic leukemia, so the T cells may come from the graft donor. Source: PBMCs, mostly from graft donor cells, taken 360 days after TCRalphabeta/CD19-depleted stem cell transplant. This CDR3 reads CASSSDQGRTFF. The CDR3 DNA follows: TGTGCCAGCAGCAGTGATCAGGGCAGAACTTTCTTT.